What follows are 10 T cell receptor beta chains derived from one specimen sequenced in a study of blood T cell repertoires in COVID-19. Generated by immunoSEQ multiplex PCR, the TCRdb table keeps only in-frame clones and is missing some. Here the sample spans about 160,000 clones, about 87% being singletons. The sample taken for sequencing was peripheral blood. All receptors come from a woman in her 70s with COVID-19, enrolled during active disease.

This sequence joins TRBV7-9 and TRBJ1-2; 12 nucleotides match TRBD1. CDR3 length equals 15 residues. CDR1 is SEHNR, CDR2 FQNEAQ, per germline (reference sequence). The V gene end was trimmed by 5 bases and the J gene end by 8 bases; junction bases not matched to a gene: 9. CDR3 amino acids: CASSITGQGARGYTF. CDR3 DNA: TGTGCCAGCAGCATAACGGGACAGGGGGCGCGAGGCTACACCTTC.

The chain recombines TRBV7-8 with TRBJ1-2, with a possible D match to TRBD1 (5 bases). There are 13 residues in the CDR3. V shed 8 bases and J shed 7 bases, with 17 bases lying between them. From germline, CDR1 is SGHVS and CDR2 FQNEAQ. The CDR3 protein is CASAWPQGRGYTF. The CDR3 DNA follows: TGTGCCAGCGCATGGCCGCAGGGTCGTGGCTACACCTTC.

The genes are TRBV6-1 and TRBJ1-2; D is uncertain. Trimming left V 1 base short and J 8 bases short, with 14 bases between. This CDR3 contains 14 residues. In germline, CDR1 is MNHNS, CDR2 SASEGT. CDR3 amino acids: CASSEEGGIRGYTF. In DNA, the CDR3 is TGTGCCAGCAGTGAAGAGGGAGGGATAAGGGGCTACACCTTC.

The rearrangement uses TRBV5-1 and TRBJ2-3, with 8 nucleotides matching TRBD2. The V gene end was trimmed by 0 bases and the J gene end by 2 bases; junction bases not matched to a gene: 8. Germline assignment: CDR1 SGHRS and CDR2 YFSETQ. CDR3 length equals 17 residues. Written as DNA, the CDR3 is TGCGCCAGCAGCTTGGGGACCACGGGGGGGTACACAGATACGCAGTATTTT. Its translation is CASSLGTTGGYTDTQYF. Filled out from reference TRBV5-1 and TRBJ2-3, the complete variable domain reads KAGVTQTPRYLIKTRGQQVTLSCSPISGHRSVSWYQQTPGQGLQFLFEYFSETQRNKGNFPGRFSGRQFSNSRSEMNVSTLELGDSALYLCASSLGTTGGYTDTQYFGPGTRLTVL.

The chain recombines TRBV5-8 with TRBJ2-3; 8 bases line up with TRBD2. V gave up 4 bases and J gave up 3 bases; unmatched junction bases: 7. The CDR3 is made up of 15 amino acids. Germline V gene data show CDR1 as SGHTS and CDR2 as YDEGEE. The CDR3 sequence is CASSPVGGVTDTQYF. The CDR3 DNA sequence: TGTGCCAGCAGCCCGGTCGGGGGGGTGACAGATACGCAGTATTTT.

The rearrangement links TRBV7-9 to TRBJ1-2; D ambiguous. There are 13 residues in the CDR3. Germline loops: CDR1 SEHNR, CDR2 FQNEAQ (reference sequence). V was shortened by 8 bases and J by 4 bases, with 14 bases between the two germline ends. CDR3 residues: CASGVGSVYGYTF. In nucleotides, the CDR3 is TGTGCCAGCGGAGTAGGTTCTGTCTATGGCTACACCTTC.

This chain uses TRBV5-1 with TRBJ1-1, with no clear D. V was shortened by 4 bases and J by 0 bases, with 13 bases between the two germline ends. The length of the CDR3 is 15 residues. CDR1 and CDR2 (germline): SGHRS, YFSETQ. Here the CDR3 reads CASSPGLGMNTEAFF. CDR3 bases: TGCGCCAGCAGCCCAGGACTAGGGATGAACACTGAAGCTTTCTTT.

The chain uses TRBV30 and TRBJ1-3; D unresolved. Germline CDR1 reads GTSNPN; CDR2 reads SVGIG (reference sequence). V was pared by 2 bases and J by 0 bases, with 11 bases between. This CDR3 is 15 amino acids long. CDR3 sequence (DNA): TGTGCCTGGAGTCATCTAGAGACCTCTGGAAACACCATATATTTT. It is translated as CAWSHLETSGNTIYF.

The chain joins TRBV28 to TRBJ1-2; D not certain. CDR3 length equals 14 residues. V lost 5 bases and J lost 4, with 14 bases in between. Per germline, CDR1 MDHEN and CDR2 SYDVKM. In nucleotides, the CDR3 is TGTGCCAGCAGTATTGTTCCGACGGGCTATGGCTACACCTTC. It encodes CASSIVPTGYGYTF.

Note on this clone: At one boundary the junction diverges from the germline segment, which might be a read error. The chain recombines TRBV2 with TRBJ2-3; maybe TRBD2 (6 bases). The CDR3 has 15 amino acids. Per the germline V gene, CDR1 is SNHLY and CDR2 is FYNNEI. The CDR3 nucleotides are TGTGCCAGCTCCGACAGTACAACTAGCACGGATACGCAGTATTTT. This translates into CASSDSTTSTDTQYF. The whole variable domain, filled in from reference TRBV2 and TRBJ2-3, reads EPEVTQTPSHQVTQMGQEVILRCVPISNHLYFYWYRQILGQKVEFLVSFYNNEISEKSEIFDDQFSVERPDGSNFTLKIRSTKLEDSAMYFCASSDSTTSTDTQYFGPGTRLTVL.